This T cell receptor beta chain comes out of a study of Ad26.COV2.S vaccination and SARS-CoV-2 variants. This table comes from immunoSEQ multiplex PCR, and its TCRdb copy is limited to in-frame clones, with some not included. The data show a few hundred thousand clones, about nine tenths seen once. Treatment indicated: around 19 received Ad26.COV2.S at low or high dose, single or two shots; roughly five received placebo; per-sample allocation not given. On day 63 after the first injection, vaccine and placebo recipients gave samples. Germline V gene lookup returns CDR1 SGHKS and CDR2 YYEKEE (reference sequence). V was cut by 5 bases and J by 1 base, with 9 bases left in between. CDR3 size: 13 residues.

The rearrangement uses TRBV5-5 and TRBJ1-1; D is undetermined. The material sequenced was peripheral blood, taken in a trial of Ad26.COV2.S vaccine versus placebo. The sequence came from a person aged 18-60 years who received the Ad26.COV2.S COVID-19 vaccine or a placebo. This chain's CDR3 is CASSLTENTEAFF. The CDR3 DNA reads TGTGCCAGCAGTTTGACGGAGAACACTGAAGCTTTCTTT.